The clone carrying this T cell receptor (beta chain) was detected once. The CDR3 has 14 amino acids. Germline CDR1 reads SGHTA; CDR2 reads FQGNSA. Trimming removed 4 bases at V and 3 bases at J, with 11 bases between. Here immunoSEQ multiplex PCR was the method, and the copy in TCRdb shows in-frame clones only, minus some. The table has 150,000 to 200,000 clones, just under 85% seen once. The entry originates in a study of cytomegalovirus exposure and HLA in healthy donors. The rearrangement links TRBV7-2 to TRBJ2-3; D might be TRBD2 (6 bases). The TCR was taken from a man younger than 40 in good health and CMV-seropositive. Sequencing input: PBMCs. The CDR3 bases are TGTGCCAGCAGCTCCGGGACTTGGACAGATACGCAGTATTTT. Amino acid sequence: CASSSGTWTDTQYF.